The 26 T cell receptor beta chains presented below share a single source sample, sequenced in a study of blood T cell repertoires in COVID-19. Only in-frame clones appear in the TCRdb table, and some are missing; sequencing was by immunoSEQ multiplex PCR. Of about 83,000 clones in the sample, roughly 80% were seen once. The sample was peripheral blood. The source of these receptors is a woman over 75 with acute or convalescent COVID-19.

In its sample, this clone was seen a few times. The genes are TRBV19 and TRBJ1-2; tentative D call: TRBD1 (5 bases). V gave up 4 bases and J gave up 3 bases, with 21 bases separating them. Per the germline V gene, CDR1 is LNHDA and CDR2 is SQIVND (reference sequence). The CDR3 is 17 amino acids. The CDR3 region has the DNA TGTGCCAGTAGTACCCCCAGGACATCCGGGCAGGACTATGGCTACACCTTC. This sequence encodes CASSTPRTSGQDYGYTF.

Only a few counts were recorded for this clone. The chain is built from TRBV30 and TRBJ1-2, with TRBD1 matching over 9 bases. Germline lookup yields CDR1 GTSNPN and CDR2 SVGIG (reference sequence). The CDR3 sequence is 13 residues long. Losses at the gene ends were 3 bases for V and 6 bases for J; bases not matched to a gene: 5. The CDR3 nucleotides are TGTGCCTGGAGCTCGGGACAGGGAGATGGCTACACCTTC. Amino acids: CAWSSGQGDGYTF.

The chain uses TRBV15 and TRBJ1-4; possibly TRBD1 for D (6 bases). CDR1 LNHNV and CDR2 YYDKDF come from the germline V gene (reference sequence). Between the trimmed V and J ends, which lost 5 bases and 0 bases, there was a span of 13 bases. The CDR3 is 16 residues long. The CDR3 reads CATSGGQLTTNEKLFF. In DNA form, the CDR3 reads TGTGCCACCAGCGGAGGACAGCTTACAACTAATGAAAAACTGTTTTTT.

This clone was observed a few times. The CDR3 reads CASRRTGAEAFF. The DNA for the CDR3 is TGTGCCAGCAGGCGGACAGGGGCTGAAGCTTTCTTT. The rearrangement links TRBV6-5 to TRBJ1-1; 9 positions agree with TRBD1. CDR3 size: 12 residues. V was clipped by 6 bases and J by 6 bases; unmatched bases: 2. From germline, CDR1 is MNHEY and CDR2 SVGAGI.

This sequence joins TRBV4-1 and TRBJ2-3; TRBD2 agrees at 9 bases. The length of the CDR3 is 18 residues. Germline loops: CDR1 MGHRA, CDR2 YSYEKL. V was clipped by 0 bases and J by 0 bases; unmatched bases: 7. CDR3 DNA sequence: TGCGCCAGCAGCCAAGATTGGGGCGGGGGGGCCAGCACAGATACGCAGTATTTT. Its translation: CASSQDWGGGASTDTQYF.

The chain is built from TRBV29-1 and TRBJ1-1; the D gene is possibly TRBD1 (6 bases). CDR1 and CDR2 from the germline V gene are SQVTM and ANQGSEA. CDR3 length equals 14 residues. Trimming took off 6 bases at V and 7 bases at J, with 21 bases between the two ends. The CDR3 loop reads CSVGGAGVTIEAFF. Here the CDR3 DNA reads TGCAGCGTGGGCGGGGCAGGGGTGACCATTGAAGCTTTCTTT.

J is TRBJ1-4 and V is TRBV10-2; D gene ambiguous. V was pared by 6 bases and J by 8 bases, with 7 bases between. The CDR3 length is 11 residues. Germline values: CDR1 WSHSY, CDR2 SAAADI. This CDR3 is CASSSREKLFF. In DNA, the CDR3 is TGCGCCAGCAGCTCACGGGAAAAACTGTTTTTT.

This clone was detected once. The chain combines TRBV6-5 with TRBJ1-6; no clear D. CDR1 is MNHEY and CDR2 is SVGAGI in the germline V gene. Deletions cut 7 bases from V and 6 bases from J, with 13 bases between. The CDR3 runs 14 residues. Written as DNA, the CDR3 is TGTGCCAGCAACGCACTGTACTTTAATTCACCCCTCCACTTT. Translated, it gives CASNALYFNSPLHF.

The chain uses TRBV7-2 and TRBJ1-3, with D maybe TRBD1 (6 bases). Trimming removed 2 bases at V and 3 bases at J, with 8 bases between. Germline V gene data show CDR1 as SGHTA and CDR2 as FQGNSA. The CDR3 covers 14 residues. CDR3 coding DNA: TGTGCCAGCAGCTTACAGGGGTTTGGAAACACCATATATTTT. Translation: CASSLQGFGNTIYF.

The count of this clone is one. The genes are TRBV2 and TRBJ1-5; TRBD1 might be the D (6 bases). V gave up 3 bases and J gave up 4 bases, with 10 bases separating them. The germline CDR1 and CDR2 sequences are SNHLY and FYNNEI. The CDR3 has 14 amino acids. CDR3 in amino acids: CASSETGPNQPQHF. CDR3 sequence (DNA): TGTGCCAGCAGTGAGACAGGTCCTAATCAGCCCCAGCATTTT.

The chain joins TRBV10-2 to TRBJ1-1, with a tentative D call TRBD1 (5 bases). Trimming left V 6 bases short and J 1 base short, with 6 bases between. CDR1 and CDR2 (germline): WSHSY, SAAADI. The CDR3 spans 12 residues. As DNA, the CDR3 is TGCGCCAGCAGCCAGGGGAACACTGAAGCTTTCTTT. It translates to CASSQGNTEAFF.

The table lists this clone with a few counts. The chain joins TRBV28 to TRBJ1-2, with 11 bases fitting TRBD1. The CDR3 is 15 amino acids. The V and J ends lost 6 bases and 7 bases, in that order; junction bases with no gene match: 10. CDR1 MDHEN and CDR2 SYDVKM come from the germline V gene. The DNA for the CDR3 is TGTGCCAGCAGGCTGACGACTGGGACAGGGGGTGGCTACACCTTC. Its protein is CASRLTTGTGGGYTF.

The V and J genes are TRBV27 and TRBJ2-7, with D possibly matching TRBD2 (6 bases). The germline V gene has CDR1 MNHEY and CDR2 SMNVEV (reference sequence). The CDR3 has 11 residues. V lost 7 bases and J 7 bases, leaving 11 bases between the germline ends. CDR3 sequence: CASTSGLEQYF. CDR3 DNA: TGTGCCAGCACGAGCGGGCTTGAGCAGTACTTC.

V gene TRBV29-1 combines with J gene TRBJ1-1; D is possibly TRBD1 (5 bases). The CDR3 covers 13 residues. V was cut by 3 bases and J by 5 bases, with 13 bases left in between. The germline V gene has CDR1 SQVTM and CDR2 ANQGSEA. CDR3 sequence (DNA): TGCAGCGTTGATAAGGGAGGGGCAACTGAAGCTTTCTTT. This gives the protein CSVDKGGATEAFF.

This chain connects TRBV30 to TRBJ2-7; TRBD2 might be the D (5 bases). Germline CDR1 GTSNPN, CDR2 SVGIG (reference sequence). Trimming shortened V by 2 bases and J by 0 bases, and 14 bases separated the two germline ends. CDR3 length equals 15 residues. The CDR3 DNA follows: TGTGCCTGGAGTAGGGTCAGTGGGAGCTCCTACGAGCAGTACTTC. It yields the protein CAWSRVSGSSYEQYF. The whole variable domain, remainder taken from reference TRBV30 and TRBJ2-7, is SQTIHQWPATLVQPVGSPLSLECTVEGTSNPNLYWYRQAAGRGLQLLFYSVGIGQISSEVPQNLSASRPQDRQFILSSKKLLLSDSGFYLCAWSRVSGSSYEQYFGPGTRLTVT.

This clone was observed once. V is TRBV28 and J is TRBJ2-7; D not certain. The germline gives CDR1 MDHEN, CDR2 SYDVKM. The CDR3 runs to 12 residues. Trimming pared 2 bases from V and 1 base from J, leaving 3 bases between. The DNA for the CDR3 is TGTGCCAGCAGTTTACGGTCCTACGAGCAGTACTTC. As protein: CASSLRSYEQYF.

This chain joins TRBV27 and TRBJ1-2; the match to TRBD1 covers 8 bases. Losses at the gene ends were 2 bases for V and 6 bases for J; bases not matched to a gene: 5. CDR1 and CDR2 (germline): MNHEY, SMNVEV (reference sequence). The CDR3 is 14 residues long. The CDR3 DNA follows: TGTGCCAGCAGTTTAAGGACAGGGCTGGATGGCTACACCTTC. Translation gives CASSLRTGLDGYTF.

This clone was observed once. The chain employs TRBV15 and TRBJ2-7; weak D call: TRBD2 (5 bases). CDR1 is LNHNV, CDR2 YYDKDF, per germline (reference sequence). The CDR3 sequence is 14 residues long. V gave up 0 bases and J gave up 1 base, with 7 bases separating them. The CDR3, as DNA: TGTGCCACCAGCAGAGACGGGATTTCCTACGAGCAGTACTTC. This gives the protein CATSRDGISYEQYF.

CDR3 amino acids: CATSRDGLAGAETQYF. The DNA of the CDR3 is TGTGCCACCAGCAGAGATGGGTTAGCGGGGGCAGAGACCCAGTACTTC. The chain is built from TRBV15 and TRBJ2-5, with 9 bases lining up with TRBD2. The trim removed 0 bases at V and 4 bases at J, leaving 6 bases unmatched. The CDR3 length is 16 residues. The V gene's germline CDR1 is LNHNV and CDR2 YYDKDF (reference sequence).

The chain's CDR3 is CASSPIGRENYGYTF. CDR3 in DNA: TGTGCCAGCAGCCCTATAGGGCGGGAAAACTATGGCTACACCTTC. This chain joins TRBV5-6 and TRBJ1-2; the D is unclear. The CDR3 totals 15 residues. V was shortened by 4 bases and J by 2 bases, with 15 bases between the two germline ends. Germline V gene sequence: CDR1 SGHDT, CDR2 YYEEEE.

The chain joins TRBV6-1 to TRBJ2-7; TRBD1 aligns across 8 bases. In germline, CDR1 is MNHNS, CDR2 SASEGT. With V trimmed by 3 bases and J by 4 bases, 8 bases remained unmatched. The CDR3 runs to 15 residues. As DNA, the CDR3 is TGTGCCAGCAGTGATCAGGGGGCGTCTAAGTACGAGCAGTACTTC. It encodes CASSDQGASKYEQYF.

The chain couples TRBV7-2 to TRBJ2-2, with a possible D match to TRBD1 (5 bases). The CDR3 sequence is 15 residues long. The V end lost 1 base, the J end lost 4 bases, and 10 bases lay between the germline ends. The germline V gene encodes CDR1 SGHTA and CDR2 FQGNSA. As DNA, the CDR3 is TGTGCCAGCAGCTTAGACAGGTCGAGCACCGGGGAGCTGTTTTTT. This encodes CASSLDRSSTGELFF.

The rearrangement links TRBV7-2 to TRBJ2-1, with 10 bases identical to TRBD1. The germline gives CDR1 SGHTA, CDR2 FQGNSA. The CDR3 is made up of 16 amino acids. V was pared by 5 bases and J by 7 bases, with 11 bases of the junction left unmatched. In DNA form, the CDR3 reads TGTGCCAGCAGCCTCCCACCGGGACAGGGGAGTAATGAGCAGTTCTTC. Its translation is CASSLPPGQGSNEQFF.

CDR3 sequence: CASSLVADRPDYTF. In nucleotides, the CDR3 is TGTGCCAGCAGTTTGGTCGCGGACAGGCCGGACTACACCTTC. This chain links TRBV28 with TRBJ1-2, with 7 bases identical to TRBD1. Germline V gene lookup returns CDR1 MDHEN and CDR2 SYDVKM. The CDR3 extends over 14 amino acids. Trimming took 3 bases from V and 10 from J; bases not matched to a gene: 11.

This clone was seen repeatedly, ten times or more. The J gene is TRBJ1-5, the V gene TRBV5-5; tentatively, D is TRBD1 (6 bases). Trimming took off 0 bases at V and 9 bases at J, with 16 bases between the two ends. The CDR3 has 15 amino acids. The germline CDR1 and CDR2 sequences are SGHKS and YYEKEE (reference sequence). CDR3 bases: TGTGCCAGCAGCTTGGTGTCACAGGGCGGGGGGCCCCAGCATTTT. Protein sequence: CASSLVSQGGGPQHF.

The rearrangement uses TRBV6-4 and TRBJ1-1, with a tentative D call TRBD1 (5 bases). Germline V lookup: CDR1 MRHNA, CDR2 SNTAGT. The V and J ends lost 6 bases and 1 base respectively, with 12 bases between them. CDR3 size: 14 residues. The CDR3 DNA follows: TGTGCCAGCAGCCCGGGACTCAGGAACACTGAAGCTTTCTTT. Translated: CASSPGLRNTEAFF.